These 25 T cell receptor beta chains share one sample of origin, sequenced in a study of cytomegalovirus exposure and HLA in healthy donors. PCR amplification relied on 60 Vbeta primers (plus 13 Jbeta primers). Assay used: immunoSEQ multiplex PCR; TCRdb lists only in-frame clones, some missing. The table shows 100,000 to 150,000 clones, with around 73% occurring only once. The sample was PBMCs. The receptors come from a man aged 60-69 years in good health and CMV-seropositive.

This clone was seen a single time. The CDR3 nucleotides read TGTGCCAGCAGATTGACAGGGGGCTCCTACAATGAGCAGTTCTTC. Protein: CASRLTGGSYNEQFF. The chain uses TRBV6-1 and TRBJ2-1; 9 bases match TRBD1. The CDR3 is 15 residues long. Trimming at V came to 6 bases and at J to 0 bases, leaving 3 bases not matched to a gene. Germline loops: CDR1 MNHNS, CDR2 SASEGT.

The chain has TRBV27 and TRBJ1-6; weak D call: TRBD1 (6 bases). CDR1 and CDR2 (germline): MNHEY, SMNVEV (reference sequence). CDR3 length equals 13 residues. Trimming left V 6 bases short and J 5 bases short, with 8 bases between. The CDR3 protein is CASRDSNNSPLHF. In nucleotides, the CDR3 is TGTGCCAGCAGGGACAGCAATAATTCACCCCTCCACTTT.

Of note for this clone: Compared with germline, one end of the junction differs, possibly owing to a read error. The rearrangement uses TRBV7-7 and TRBJ2-1; D uncertain. The germline CDR1 and CDR2 sequences are SSHAT and FNYEAQ (reference sequence). The CDR3 sequence is 13 residues long. The CDR3 DNA sequence: TGTGCTAGCAGCTTGTCTACCGACAATGAGCAGTTCTTC. It translates to CASSLSTDNEQFF.

The chain carries TRBV5-1 and TRBJ2-2, with D tentatively TRBD1 (6 bases). The CDR3 length is 14 residues. Trimming removed 2 bases from V and 6 bases from J, with 11 bases in between. Germline V CDR1 and CDR2: SGHRS, YFSETQ. Here the CDR3 DNA reads TGCGCCAGCAGCTTACAGGGAACGGCCGGGGAGCTGTTTTTT. Its protein product is CASSLQGTAGELFF.

The rearrangement links TRBV6-1 to TRBJ2-7; possible D gene TRBD2, 6 bases. From germline, CDR1 is MNHNS and CDR2 SASEGT. Deletions cut 8 bases from V and 7 bases from J, with 12 bases between. The length of the CDR3 is 11 residues. CDR3 amino acids: CASRYGGEQYF. The CDR3 nucleotides read TGTGCCAGCCGGTACGGAGGGGAGCAGTACTTC.

In this sample, this clone turned up a few times. The chain employs TRBV5-4 and TRBJ2-3; possible D gene TRBD1, 7 bases. V lost 4 bases to trimming and J lost 2 bases, with 11 bases between them. CDR1 is SGHNT, CDR2 YYREEE, per germline (reference sequence). The CDR3 runs to 14 residues. The CDR3 coding sequence is TGTGCCAGCAGCCGACAGGGACTCACAGATACGCAGTATTTT. Its translation: CASSRQGLTDTQYF.

This clone came up a few times. The gene calls are TRBV28 and TRBJ1-5; D remains ambiguous. Germline V lookup: CDR1 MDHEN, CDR2 SYDVKM. The V and J ends lost 3 bases and 4 bases respectively, with 13 bases between them. The CDR3 contains 15 residues. In DNA, the CDR3 is TGTGCCAGCAGTTTTGGTCCCACCGAGAATCAGCCCCAGCATTTT. Its translation is CASSFGPTENQPQHF.

This sequence joins TRBV5-6 and TRBJ2-7, with TRBD1 as a possible D gene (5 bases). CDR1 and CDR2 from the germline V gene are SGHDT and YYEEEE. Trimming cost V 2 bases and J 6 bases, with 18 bases left between them. The CDR3 runs 15 residues. CDR3 DNA sequence: TGTGCCAGCAGCTTCCCTCACGGACAAGCATTCGAGCAGTACTTC. Its protein is CASSFPHGQAFEQYF. Variable domain in full (rest from reference TRBV5-6 and TRBJ2-7): DAGVTQSPTHLIKTRGQQVTLRCSPKSGHDTVSWYQQALGQGPQFIFQYYEEEERQRGNFPDRFSGHQFPNYSSELNVNALLLGDSALYLCASSFPHGQAFEQYFGPGTRLTVT.

This clone showed up just once. The gene calls are TRBV28 and TRBJ2-3, with D uncertain. The ends were cut back, 5 bases at V and 3 bases at J, with 21 bases in the middle. This CDR3 is built from 17 residues. CDR1 and CDR2 from the germline V gene are MDHEN and SYDVKM. CDR3 DNA sequence: TGTGCCAGCAGTCCCTCAGTCCAAGAGGTACGAACAGATACGCAGTATTTT. Translated: CASSPSVQEVRTDTQYF.

This clone occurred once. This rearrangement joins TRBV30 to TRBJ2-7, with 10 positions matching TRBD1. The trim removed 0 bases at V and 2 bases at J, leaving 1 base unmatched. Looked up from germline, CDR1 is GTSNPN and CDR2 is SVGIG (reference sequence). The CDR3 spans 14 residues. The DNA for the CDR3 is TGTGCCTGGAGTGTCGGGACAGGGGCCTACGAGCAGTACTTC. Translation gives CAWSVGTGAYEQYF.

The chain recombines TRBV15 with TRBJ2-3; TRBD2 aligns across 8 bases. V lost 5 bases and J lost 3; bases outside the gene matches: 13. The CDR3 loop spans 17 amino acids. Germline values: CDR1 LNHNV, CDR2 YYDKDF (reference sequence). The CDR3 DNA sequence: TGTGCCACCAGCGCCCGGGGGGGCGGGGGGTATACAGATACGCAGTATTTT. Residues: CATSARGGGGYTDTQYF.

The rearrangement uses TRBV25-1 and TRBJ1-4, with D possibly TRBD1 on 5 matching bases. In germline, CDR1 is MGHDK, CDR2 SYGVNS. V dropped 3 bases and J dropped 4 bases, with 18 bases sitting between them. This CDR3 region has 17 residues. DNA for the CDR3: TGTGCCAGCAGTGATCCTACCGGGGACTCTGGTAATGAAAAACTGTTTTTT. This translates into CASSDPTGDSGNEKLFF. The full variable domain, completed using reference TRBV25-1 and TRBJ1-4, is EADIYQTPRYLVIGTGKKITLECSQTMGHDKMYWYQQDPGMELHLIHYSYGVNSTEKGDLSSESTVSRIRTEHFPLTLESARPSHTSQYLCASSDPTGDSGNEKLFFGSGTQLSVL.

V is TRBV29-1 and J is TRBJ1-3; 7 bases are a match to TRBD1. Looked up from germline, CDR1 is SQVTM and CDR2 is ANQGSEA. V was pared by 5 bases and J by 4 bases, with 8 bases of the junction left unmatched. This CDR3 contains 14 residues. The CDR3 DNA sequence: TGCAGCGTTTTAGTTACAGGGGCCGGAAACACCATATATTTT. This encodes CSVLVTGAGNTIYF.

The chain joins TRBV19 to TRBJ1-1; a weak D match, TRBD1 (6 bases). The V gene's germline CDR1 is LNHDA and CDR2 SQIVND (reference sequence). The ends were cut back, 4 bases at V and 7 bases at J, with 13 bases in the middle. The CDR3 contains 13 residues. The CDR3 loop is CASSTSQGFEAFF. CDR3 in DNA: TGTGCCAGTAGTACCTCACAGGGCTTTGAAGCTTTCTTT.

The V call is TRBV27, the J call TRBJ2-1; maybe TRBD2 (5 bases). The V and J ends lost 1 base and 9 bases respectively, with 7 bases between them. Germline V gives CDR1 MNHEY, CDR2 SMNVEV (reference sequence). The CDR3 length is 12 residues. In DNA form, the CDR3 reads TGTGCCAGCAGTTTATTCGGAGGTGAGCAGTTCTTC. Translated, it gives CASSLFGGEQFF.

CDR3 sequence: CASSPGENTEAFF. The CDR3 region has the DNA TGCGCCAGCAGTCCAGGGGAGAACACTGAAGCTTTCTTT. The chain joins TRBV5-1 to TRBJ1-1, with D tentatively TRBD1 (6 bases). V gave up 5 bases and J gave up 1 base, with 9 bases separating them. The CDR3 has 13 amino acids. Germline-derived CDR1 and CDR2 are SGHRS and YFSETQ.

This clone was detected only once. The V and J genes are TRBV5-6 and TRBJ2-5, with TRBD2 identical over 10 bases. The germline CDR1 and CDR2 sequences are SGHDT and YYEEEE. Germline trimming cut 4 bases from V and 5 bases from J; bases unmatched to any gene: 5. The CDR3 has 14 amino acids. CDR3 amino acids: CASSTGLAEETQYF. In DNA form, the CDR3 reads TGTGCCAGCAGCACCGGACTAGCGGAGGAGACCCAGTACTTC.

This clone was detected a few times. CDR3 residues: CASTVRANTEAFF. DNA for the CDR3: TGTGCCAGCACAGTCAGGGCGAACACTGAAGCTTTCTTT. The chain carries TRBV6-5 and TRBJ1-1; TRBD1 is a possible D gene (5 bases). Trimming left V 7 bases short and J 1 base short, with 10 bases between. The CDR3 contains 13 residues. Germline V gives CDR1 MNHEY, CDR2 SVGAGI.

V and J are TRBV5-1 and TRBJ2-3; tentative D call: TRBD1 (6 bases). Trimming shortened V by 4 bases and J by 0 bases, and 12 bases separated the two germline ends. The CDR3 covers 15 residues. From germline, CDR1 is SGHRS and CDR2 YFSETQ. As DNA, the CDR3 is TGCGCCAGCAGCCCGTTGGGGGCCAGCACAGATACGCAGTATTTT. Translation gives CASSPLGASTDTQYF.

The chain links TRBV19 to TRBJ2-6, with D maybe TRBD1 (5 bases). This CDR3 is built from 16 residues. Trimming took off 4 bases at V and 0 bases at J, with 10 bases between the two ends. CDR1 LNHDA and CDR2 SQIVND come from the germline V gene (reference sequence). The CDR3, as DNA: TGTGCCAGTAGTAATGACAGATTCTCTGGGGCCAACGTCCTGACTTTC. Protein sequence: CASSNDRFSGANVLTF. Variable domain in full (rest from reference TRBV19 and TRBJ2-6): DGGITQSPKYLFRKEGQNVTLSCEQNLNHDAMYWYRQDPGQGLRLIYYSQIVNDFQKGDIAEGYSVSREKKESFPLTVTSAQKNPTAFYLCASSNDRFSGANVLTFGAGSRLTVL.

This chain links TRBV5-1 with TRBJ2-6; 8 bases are a match to TRBD2. This CDR3 contains 17 residues. Germline V gene data show CDR1 as SGHRS and CDR2 as YFSETQ. V gave up 3 bases and J gave up 1 base; unmatched junction bases: 6. This CDR3 reads CASSSAGGRSGANVLTF. In DNA, the CDR3 is TGCGCCAGCAGCTCCGCGGGGGGTAGATCTGGGGCCAACGTCCTGACTTTC.

V is TRBV9 and J is TRBJ2-7, with TRBD2 matching 7 bases. V lost 0 bases to trimming and J lost 0 bases; unmatched junction nucleotides: 9. From germline, CDR1 is SGDLS and CDR2 YYNGEE. This CDR3 is 17 amino acids long. The CDR3 region is CASSVGGPSGSSYEQYF. DNA of the CDR3: TGTGCCAGCAGCGTAGGAGGACCTAGCGGTAGCTCCTACGAGCAGTACTTC.

This chain links TRBV29-1 with TRBJ1-1, with unresolved D. The CDR3 covers 13 residues. Germline CDR1 and CDR2: SQVTM and ANQGSEA. V was trimmed by 4 bases and J by 0 bases, leaving 9 bases between them. This CDR3 is CSVARSMNTEAFF. The CDR3 DNA sequence: TGCAGCGTTGCCCGGTCCATGAACACTGAAGCTTTCTTT.

The chain couples TRBV6-6 to TRBJ2-5; TRBD2 matches at 10 bases. CDR3 length: 14 residues. The J segment lost 5 bases and the V segment lost 5 bases, leaving 5 bases of the junction unmatched. In germline, CDR1 is MNHNY, CDR2 SVGAGI (reference sequence). This CDR3 reads CASSPSGGWETQYF. The CDR3 DNA reads as TGTGCCAGCAGTCCTAGCGGGGGTTGGGAGACCCAGTACTTC.

The chain joins TRBV5-4 to TRBJ2-5; 14 nucleotides match TRBD2. Germline V gene data show CDR1 as SGHNT and CDR2 as YYREEE (reference sequence). V lost 4 bases to trimming and J lost 2 bases; unmatched junction nucleotides: 7. This CDR3 spans 17 amino acids. As DNA, the CDR3 is TGTGCCAGCAGCCCGGGACTAGCGGGGGCCCGTCAAGAGACCCAGTACTTC. It yields the protein CASSPGLAGARQETQYF. The full variable domain, with the rest looked up from reference TRBV5-4 and TRBJ2-5, is ETGVTQSPTHLIKTRGQQVTLRCSSQSGHNTVSWYQQALGQGPQFIFQYYREEENGRGNFPPRFSGLQFPNYSSELNVNALELDDSALYLCASSPGLAGARQETQYFGPGTRLLVL.